This TCR beta chain stems from a study of T cell responses to AZD1222 COVID-19 vaccine. Study-level findings and limits: Two AZD1222 doses significantly raised spike-specific TCR breadth and depth over controls. Most donors were white British, females outnumbered males, and clonal diversity was possibly underestimated. Along spike, vaccine-associated CD4 TCRs were found throughout, with dominance at 160-218 and 743-854.

Germline values: CDR1 SEHNR, CDR2 FQNEAQ (reference sequence). CDR3 length: 12 residues. V lost 5 bases and J lost 4, with 8 bases in between. Points on this clone: Its antigen remains unknown.

Produced via immunoSEQ multiplex PCR; TCRdb's table is partial and in-frame only. Of about 150,000 clones listed, under 95% were seen once; the top ten hold approximately 2.1%. The sequence came from an adult in good health. This chain joins TRBV7-9 and TRBJ2-5, with D unclear. The sequencing used peripheral blood, collected on day 0 of AZD1222 vaccination. The CDR3 here is CASSPQTETQYF. In nucleotides, the CDR3 is TGTGCCAGCAGCCCTCAGACAGAGACCCAGTACTTC. The entire variable domain, with the rest obtained from reference TRBV7-9 and TRBJ2-5, is as follows: DTGVSQNPRHKITKRGQNVTFRCDPISEHNRLYWYRQTLGQGPEFLTYFQNEAQLEKSRLLSDRFSAERPKGSFSTLEIQRTEQGDSAMYLCASSPQTETQYFGPGTRLLVL.